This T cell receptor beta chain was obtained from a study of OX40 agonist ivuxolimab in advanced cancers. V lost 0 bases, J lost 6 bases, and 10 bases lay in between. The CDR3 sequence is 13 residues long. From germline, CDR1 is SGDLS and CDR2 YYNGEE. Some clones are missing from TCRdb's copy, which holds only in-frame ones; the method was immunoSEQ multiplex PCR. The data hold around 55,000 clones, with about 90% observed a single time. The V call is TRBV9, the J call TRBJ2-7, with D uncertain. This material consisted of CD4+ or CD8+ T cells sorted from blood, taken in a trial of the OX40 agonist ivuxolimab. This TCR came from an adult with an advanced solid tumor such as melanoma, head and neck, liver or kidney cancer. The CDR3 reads CASSVAQRAEQYF. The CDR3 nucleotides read TGTGCCAGCAGCGTAGCTCAACGTGCCGAGCAGTACTTC. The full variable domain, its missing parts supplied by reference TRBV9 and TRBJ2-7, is DSGVTQTPKHLITATGQRVTLRCSPRSGDLSVYWYQQSLDQGLQFLIQYYNGEERAKGNILERFSAQQFPDLHSELNLSSLELGDSALYFCASSVAQRAEQYFGPGTRLTVT.